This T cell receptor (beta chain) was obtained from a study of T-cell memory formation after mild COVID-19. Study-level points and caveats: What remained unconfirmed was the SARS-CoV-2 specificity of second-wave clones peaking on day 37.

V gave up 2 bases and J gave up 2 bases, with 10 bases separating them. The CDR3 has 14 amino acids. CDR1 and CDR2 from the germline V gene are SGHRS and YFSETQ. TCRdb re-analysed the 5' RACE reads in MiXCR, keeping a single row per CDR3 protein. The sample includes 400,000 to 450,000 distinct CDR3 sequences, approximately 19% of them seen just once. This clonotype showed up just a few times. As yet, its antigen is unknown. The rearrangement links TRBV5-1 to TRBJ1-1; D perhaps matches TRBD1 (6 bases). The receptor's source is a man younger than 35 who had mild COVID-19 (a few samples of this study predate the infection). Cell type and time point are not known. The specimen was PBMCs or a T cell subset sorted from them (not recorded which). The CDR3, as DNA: TGCGCCAGCAGCTTCGACAGGATTAACACTGAAGCTTTCTTT. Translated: CASSFDRINTEAFF.